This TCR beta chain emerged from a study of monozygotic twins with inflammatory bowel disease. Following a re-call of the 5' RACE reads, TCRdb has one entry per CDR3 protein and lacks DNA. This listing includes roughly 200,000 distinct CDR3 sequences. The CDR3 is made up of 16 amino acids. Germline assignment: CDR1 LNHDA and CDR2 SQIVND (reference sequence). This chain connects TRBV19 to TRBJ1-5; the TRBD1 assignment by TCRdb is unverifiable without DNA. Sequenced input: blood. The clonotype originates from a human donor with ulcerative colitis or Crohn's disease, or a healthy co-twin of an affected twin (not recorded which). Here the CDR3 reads CASSISRGRGNQPQHF. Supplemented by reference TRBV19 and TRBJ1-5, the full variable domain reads DGGITQSPKYLFRKEGQNVTLSCEQNLNHDAMYWYRQDPGQGLRLIYYSQIVNDFQKGDIAEGYSVSREKKESFPLTVTSAQKNPTAFYLCASSISRGRGNQPQHFGDGTRLSIL.